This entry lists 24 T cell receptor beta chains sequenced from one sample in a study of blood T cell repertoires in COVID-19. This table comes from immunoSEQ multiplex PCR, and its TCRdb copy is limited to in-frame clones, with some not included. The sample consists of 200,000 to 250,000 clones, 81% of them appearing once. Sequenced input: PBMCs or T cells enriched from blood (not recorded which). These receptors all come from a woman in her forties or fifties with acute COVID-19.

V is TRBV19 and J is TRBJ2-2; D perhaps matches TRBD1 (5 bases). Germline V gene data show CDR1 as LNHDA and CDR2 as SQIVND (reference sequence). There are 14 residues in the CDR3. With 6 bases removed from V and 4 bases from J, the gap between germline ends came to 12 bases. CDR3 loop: CASSQRTLTGELFF. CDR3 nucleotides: TGTGCCAGTAGCCAAAGGACACTCACCGGGGAGCTGTTTTTT. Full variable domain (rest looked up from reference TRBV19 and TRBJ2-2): DGGITQSPKYLFRKEGQNVTLSCEQNLNHDAMYWYRQDPGQGLRLIYYSQIVNDFQKGDIAEGYSVSREKKESFPLTVTSAQKNPTAFYLCASSQRTLTGELFFGEGSRLTVL.

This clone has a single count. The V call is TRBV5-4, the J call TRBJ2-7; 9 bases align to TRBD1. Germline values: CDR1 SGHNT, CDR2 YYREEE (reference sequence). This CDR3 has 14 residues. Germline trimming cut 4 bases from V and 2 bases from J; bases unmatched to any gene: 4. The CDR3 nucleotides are TGTGCCAGCAGCAAAGACAGGGGGGCCTACGAGCAGTACTTC. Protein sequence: CASSKDRGAYEQYF.

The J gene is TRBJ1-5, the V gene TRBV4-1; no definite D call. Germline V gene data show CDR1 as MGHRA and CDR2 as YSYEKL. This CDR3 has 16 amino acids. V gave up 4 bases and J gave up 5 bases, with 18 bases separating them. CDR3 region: CASSRGLTDLHQPQHF. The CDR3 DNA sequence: TGCGCCAGCAGCCGAGGCCTTACGGATCTCCATCAGCCCCAGCATTTT.

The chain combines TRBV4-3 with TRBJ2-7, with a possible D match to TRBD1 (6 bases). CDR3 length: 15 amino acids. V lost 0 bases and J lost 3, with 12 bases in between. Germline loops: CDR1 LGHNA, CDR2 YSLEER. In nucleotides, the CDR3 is TGCGCCAGCAGCCAAGATGGCCAGGGGAACTACGAGCAGTACTTC. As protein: CASSQDGQGNYEQYF.

CDR3 bases: TGTGCCATCAGTGCGGGGGGCGCTTATGGCTACACCTTC. Its protein is CAISAGGAYGYTF. V is TRBV10-3 and J is TRBJ1-2; tentative D call: TRBD1 (6 bases). The CDR3 sequence is 13 residues long. Germline CDR1 ENHRY, CDR2 SYGVKD. V shed 4 bases and J shed 5 bases, with 11 bases lying between them.

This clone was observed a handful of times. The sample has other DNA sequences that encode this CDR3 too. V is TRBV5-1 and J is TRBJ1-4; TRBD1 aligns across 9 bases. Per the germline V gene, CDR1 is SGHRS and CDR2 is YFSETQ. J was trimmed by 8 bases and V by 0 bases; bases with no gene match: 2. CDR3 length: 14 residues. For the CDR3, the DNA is TGCGCCAGCAGCTTGGGGACAGGGGACGAAAAACTGTTTTTT. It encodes CASSLGTGDEKLFF. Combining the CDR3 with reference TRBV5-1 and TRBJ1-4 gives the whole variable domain KAGVTQTPRYLIKTRGQQVTLSCSPISGHRSVSWYQQTPGQGLQFLFEYFSETQRNKGNFPGRFSGRQFSNSRSEMNVSTLELGDSALYLCASSLGTGDEKLFFGSGTQLSVL.

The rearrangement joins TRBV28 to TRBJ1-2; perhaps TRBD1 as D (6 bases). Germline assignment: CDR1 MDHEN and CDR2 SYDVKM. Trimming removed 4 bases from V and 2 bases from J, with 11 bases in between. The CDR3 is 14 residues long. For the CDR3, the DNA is TGTGCCAGCAGTTCCTGGACAGCGAACTATGGCTACACCTTC. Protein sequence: CASSSWTANYGYTF.

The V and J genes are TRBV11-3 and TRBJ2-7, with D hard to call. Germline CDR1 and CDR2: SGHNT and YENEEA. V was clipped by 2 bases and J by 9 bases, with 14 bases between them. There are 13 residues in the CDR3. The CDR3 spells CASSLSLKEVQYF. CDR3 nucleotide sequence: TGTGCCAGCAGCTTATCCCTGAAAGAGGTGCAGTACTTC.

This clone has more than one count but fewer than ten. The CDR3 nucleotides read TGTGCCAGCAGCTTAGCAAACCGGGACAGCTATGGCTACACCTTC. Its protein product is CASSLANRDSYGYTF. V gene TRBV7-9 combines with J gene TRBJ1-2, with 7 nucleotides matching TRBD1. V trimming: 0 bases; J trimming: 4 bases; junction bases outside the gene matches: 5. From germline, CDR1 is SEHNR and CDR2 FQNEAQ (reference sequence). The CDR3 contains 15 residues.

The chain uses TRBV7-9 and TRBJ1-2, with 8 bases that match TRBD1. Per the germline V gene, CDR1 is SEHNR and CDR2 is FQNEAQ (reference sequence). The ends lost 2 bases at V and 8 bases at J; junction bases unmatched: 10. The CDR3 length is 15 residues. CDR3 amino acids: CASSLQGARSWGYTF. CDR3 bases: TGTGCCAGCAGCTTACAGGGGGCGCGGTCCTGGGGCTACACCTTC.

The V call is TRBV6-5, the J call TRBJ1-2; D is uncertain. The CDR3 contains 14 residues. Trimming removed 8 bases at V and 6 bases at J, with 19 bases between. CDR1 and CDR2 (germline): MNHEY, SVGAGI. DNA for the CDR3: TGTGCCAGCCGCAGTGGCAGGCTCTTACATGGCTACACCTTC. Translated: CASRSGRLLHGYTF.

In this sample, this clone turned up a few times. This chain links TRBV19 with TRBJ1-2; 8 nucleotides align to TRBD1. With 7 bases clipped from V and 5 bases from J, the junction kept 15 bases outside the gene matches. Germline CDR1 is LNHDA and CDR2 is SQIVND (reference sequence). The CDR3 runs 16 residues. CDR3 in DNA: TGTGCCAGTAACCAACCGGGGGCAGGGGGCGAATATGGCTACACCTTC. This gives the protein CASNQPGAGGEYGYTF. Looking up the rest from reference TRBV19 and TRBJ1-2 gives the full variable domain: DGGITQSPKYLFRKEGQNVTLSCEQNLNHDAMYWYRQDPGQGLRLIYYSQIVNDFQKGDIAEGYSVSREKKESFPLTVTSAQKNPTAFYLCASNQPGAGGEYGYTFGSGTRLTVV.

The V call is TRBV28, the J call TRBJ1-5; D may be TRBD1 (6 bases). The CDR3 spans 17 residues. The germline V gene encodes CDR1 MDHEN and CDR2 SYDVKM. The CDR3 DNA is TGTACCGTAGGACCCTCGACAGGTGTCCGAAGCAATCAGCCCCAGCATTTT. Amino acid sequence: CTVGPSTGVRSNQPQHF.

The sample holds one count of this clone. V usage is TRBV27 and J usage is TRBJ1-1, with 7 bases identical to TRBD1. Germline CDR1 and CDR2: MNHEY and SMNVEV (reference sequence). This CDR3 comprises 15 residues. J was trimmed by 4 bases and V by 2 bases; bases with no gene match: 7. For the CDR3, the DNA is TGTGCCAGCAGTTTACACCGACAGGGTGGCACTGAAGCTTTCTTT. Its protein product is CASSLHRQGGTEAFF.

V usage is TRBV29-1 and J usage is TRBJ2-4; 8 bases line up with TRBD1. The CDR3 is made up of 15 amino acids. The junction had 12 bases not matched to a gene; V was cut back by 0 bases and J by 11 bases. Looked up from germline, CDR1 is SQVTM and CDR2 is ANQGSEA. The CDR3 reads CSVEDGTGFQDVQYF. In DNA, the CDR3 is TGCAGCGTTGAAGATGGGACAGGCTTTCAGGATGTTCAGTACTTC. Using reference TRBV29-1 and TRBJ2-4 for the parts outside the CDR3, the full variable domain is SAVISQKPSRDICQRGTSLTIQCQVDSQVTMMFWYRQQPGQSLTLIATANQGSEATYESGFVIDKFPISRPNLTFSTLTVSNMSPEDSSIYLCSVEDGTGFQDVQYFGAGTRLSVL.

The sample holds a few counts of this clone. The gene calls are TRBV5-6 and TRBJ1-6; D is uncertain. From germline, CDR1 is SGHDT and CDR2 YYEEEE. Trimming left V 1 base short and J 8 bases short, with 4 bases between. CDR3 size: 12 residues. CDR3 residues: CASSLRDSPLHF. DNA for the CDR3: TGTGCCAGCAGCTTGCGGGATTCACCCCTCCACTTT.

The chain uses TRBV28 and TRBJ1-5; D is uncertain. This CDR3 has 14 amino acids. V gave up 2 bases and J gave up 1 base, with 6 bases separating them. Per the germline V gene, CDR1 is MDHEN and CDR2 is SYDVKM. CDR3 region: CASSLQASNQPQHF. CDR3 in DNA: TGTGCCAGCAGTTTACAGGCCAGCAATCAGCCCCAGCATTTT.

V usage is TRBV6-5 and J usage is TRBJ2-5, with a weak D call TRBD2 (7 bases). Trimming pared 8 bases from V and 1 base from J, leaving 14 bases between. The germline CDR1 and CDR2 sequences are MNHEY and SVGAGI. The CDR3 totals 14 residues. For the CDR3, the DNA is TGTGCCAGCGGCCTAAGGGGGGGCCAAGAGACCCAGTACTTC. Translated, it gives CASGLRGGQETQYF.

The CDR3 DNA is TGTGCCAGCAGTTTATGGGCCAACAATGAGCAGTTCTTC. Translating gives CASSLWANNEQFF. The gene calls are TRBV28 and TRBJ2-1; D gene uncertain. V shed 0 bases and J shed 5 bases, with 5 bases lying between them. Germline CDR1 reads MDHEN; CDR2 reads SYDVKM. The CDR3 spans 13 residues.

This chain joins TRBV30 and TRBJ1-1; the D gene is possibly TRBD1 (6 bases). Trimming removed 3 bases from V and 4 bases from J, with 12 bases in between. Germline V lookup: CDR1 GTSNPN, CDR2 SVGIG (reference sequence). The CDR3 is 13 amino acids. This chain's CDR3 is CAWSRGLGTEAFF. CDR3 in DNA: TGTGCCTGGAGCAGGGGTTTGGGCACTGAAGCTTTCTTT.

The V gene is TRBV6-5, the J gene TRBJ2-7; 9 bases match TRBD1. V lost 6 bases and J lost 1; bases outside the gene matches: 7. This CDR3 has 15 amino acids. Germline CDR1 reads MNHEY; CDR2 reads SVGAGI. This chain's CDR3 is CASSPDRGTSYEQYF. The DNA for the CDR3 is TGTGCCAGCAGCCCGGACAGGGGAACTTCCTACGAGCAGTACTTC.

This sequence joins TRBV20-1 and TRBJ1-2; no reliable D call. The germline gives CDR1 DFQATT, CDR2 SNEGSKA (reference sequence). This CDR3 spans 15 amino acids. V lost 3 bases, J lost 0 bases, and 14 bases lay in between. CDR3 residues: CSASLQPGTNYGYTF. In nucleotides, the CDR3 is TGCAGTGCTAGTCTGCAACCCGGGACTAACTATGGCTACACCTTC.

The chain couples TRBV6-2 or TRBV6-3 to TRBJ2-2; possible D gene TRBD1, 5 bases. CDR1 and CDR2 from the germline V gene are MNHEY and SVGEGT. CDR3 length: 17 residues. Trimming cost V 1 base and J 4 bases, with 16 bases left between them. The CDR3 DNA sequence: TGTGCCAGCAGTTACTTGTCCTGGTACCAGGGCACCGGGGAGCTGTTTTTT. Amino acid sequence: CASSYLSWYQGTGELFF.

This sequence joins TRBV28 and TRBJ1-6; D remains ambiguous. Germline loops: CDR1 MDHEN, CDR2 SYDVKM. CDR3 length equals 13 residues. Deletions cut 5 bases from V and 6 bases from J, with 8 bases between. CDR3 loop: CASSPDSNSPLHF. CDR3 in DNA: TGTGCCAGCAGTCCGGACTCTAATTCACCCCTCCACTTT.